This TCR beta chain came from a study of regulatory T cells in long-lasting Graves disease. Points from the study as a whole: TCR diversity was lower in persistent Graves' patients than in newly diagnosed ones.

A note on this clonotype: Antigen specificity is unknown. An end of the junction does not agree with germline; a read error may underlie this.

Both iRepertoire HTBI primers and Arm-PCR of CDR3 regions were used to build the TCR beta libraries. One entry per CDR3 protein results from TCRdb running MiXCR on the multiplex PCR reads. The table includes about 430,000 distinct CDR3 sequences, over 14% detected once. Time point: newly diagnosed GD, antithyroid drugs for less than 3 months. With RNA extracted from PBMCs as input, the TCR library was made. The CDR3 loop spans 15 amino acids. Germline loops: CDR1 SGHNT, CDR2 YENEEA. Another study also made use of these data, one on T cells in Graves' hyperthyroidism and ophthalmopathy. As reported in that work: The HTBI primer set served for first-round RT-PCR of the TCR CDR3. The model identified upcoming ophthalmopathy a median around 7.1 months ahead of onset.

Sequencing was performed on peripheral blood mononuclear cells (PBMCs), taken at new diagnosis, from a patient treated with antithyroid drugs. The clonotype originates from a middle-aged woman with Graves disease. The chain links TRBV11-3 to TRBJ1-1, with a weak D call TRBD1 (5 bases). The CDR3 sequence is CASSLTGAQNTGAFF. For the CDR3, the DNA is TGTGCCAGCAGCCTTACCGGGGCTCAGAACACTGGAGCTTTCTTT.